The clone carrying this T cell receptor (beta chain) was observed a single time. The CDR3 contains 15 residues. V dropped 4 bases and J dropped 0 bases, with 11 bases sitting between them. Germline values: CDR1 SGHDT, CDR2 YYEEEE. These data come from a study of T cell changes during pregnancy in multiple sclerosis. The protocol was immunoSEQ multiplex PCR, while the TCRdb copy is restricted to in-frame clones and leaves out a portion. Among 54,000 or so clones listed, around 95% were seen once. The source of this sequence is a female donor with multiple sclerosis, enrolled in a pregnancy study. This specimen was CD4+ T cells from peripheral blood mononuclear cells, taken before pregnancy. The chain recombines TRBV5-6 with TRBJ1-5; tentatively, D is TRBD1 (5 bases). The CDR3 is CASSPGRYSNQPQHF. For the CDR3, the DNA is TGTGCCAGCAGCCCAGGGCGTTATAGCAATCAGCCCCAGCATTTT.